This TCR beta chain emerged from a study of cytomegalovirus exposure and HLA in healthy donors. Notes on the study in general: By HLA locus, TCR association rates varied in a later analysis, with DRB1 showing the most and HLA-C the fewest.

Amplification used 60 Vbeta primers and 13 Jbeta primers. Assay used: immunoSEQ multiplex PCR; TCRdb lists only in-frame clones, some missing. The repertoire holds roughly 95,000 clones, with roughly 80% as singletons. Nominal health characterized the donors when sampled, though unrecorded immune exposures were likely. Germline CDR1 is SGHVS and CDR2 is FQNEAQ. Trimming stripped 7 bases from V and 3 bases from J, with 9 bases between. CDR3 size: 13 residues. With regard to this clone: No antigen is known for it.

The chain joins TRBV7-8 to TRBJ2-2, with TRBD2 as a possible D gene (6 bases). The clonotype was recovered from a man aged 25 to 40 in good health and CMV-seropositive. Input material: PBMCs. The CDR3 spells CASKGGDTGELFF. The DNA for the CDR3 is TGTGCCAGCAAGGGCGGGGACACCGGGGAGCTGTTTTTT. Filled out from reference TRBV7-8 and TRBJ2-2, the complete variable domain reads GAGVSQSPRYKVAKRGQDVALRCDPISGHVSLFWYQQALGQGPEFLTYFQNEAQLDKSGLPSDRFFAERPEGSVSTLKIQRTQQEDSAVYLCASKGGDTGELFFGEGSRLTVL.